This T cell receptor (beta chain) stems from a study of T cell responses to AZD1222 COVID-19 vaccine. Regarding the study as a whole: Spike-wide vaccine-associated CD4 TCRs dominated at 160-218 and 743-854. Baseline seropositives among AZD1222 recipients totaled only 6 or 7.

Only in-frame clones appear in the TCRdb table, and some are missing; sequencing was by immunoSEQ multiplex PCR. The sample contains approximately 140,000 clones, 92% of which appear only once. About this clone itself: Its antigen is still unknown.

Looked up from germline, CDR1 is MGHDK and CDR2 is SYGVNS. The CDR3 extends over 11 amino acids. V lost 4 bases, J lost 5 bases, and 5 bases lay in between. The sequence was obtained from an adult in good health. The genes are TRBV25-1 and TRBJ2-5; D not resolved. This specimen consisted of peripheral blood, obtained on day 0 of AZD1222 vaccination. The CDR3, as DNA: TGTGCCAGCAGTGTAATCGAGACCCAGTACTTC. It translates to CASSVIETQYF.